The clone carrying this T cell receptor beta chain has ten or more counts. This sample stems from a study of neurological immune-mediated disorders. Germline CDR1 and CDR2: MDHEN and SYDVKM. This CDR3 region has 13 residues. V trimming: 8 bases; J trimming: 3 bases; junction bases outside the gene matches: 7. One entry per CDR3 protein, called by TCRdb with MiXCR from the 5' RACE reads. The sample yields some 25,000 distinct CDR3 sequences, 6.5% to 8.5% seen once. The V call is TRBV28, the J call TRBJ2-7; 7 nucleotides line up with TRBD2. The receptor was derived from a woman in her thirties or forties in good health. What was sequenced was PBMCs. The CDR3 coding sequence is TGTGCCAGCGGCGGGGAGGGGCTCTACGAGCAGTACTTC. Its protein is CASGGEGLYEQYF.